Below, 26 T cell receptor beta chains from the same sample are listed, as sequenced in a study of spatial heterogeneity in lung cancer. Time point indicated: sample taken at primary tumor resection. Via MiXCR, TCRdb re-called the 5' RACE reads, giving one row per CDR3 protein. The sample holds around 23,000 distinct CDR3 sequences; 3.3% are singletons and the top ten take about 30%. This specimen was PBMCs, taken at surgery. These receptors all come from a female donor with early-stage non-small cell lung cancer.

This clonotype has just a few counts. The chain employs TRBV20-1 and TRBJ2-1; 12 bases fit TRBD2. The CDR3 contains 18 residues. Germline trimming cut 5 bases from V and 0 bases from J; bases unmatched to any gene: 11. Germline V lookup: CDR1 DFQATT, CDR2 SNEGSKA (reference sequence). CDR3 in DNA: TGCAGTGCTCCCTCGGGACTAGCGGGCACAAGCTCCTACAATGAGCAGTTCTTC. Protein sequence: CSAPSGLAGTSSYNEQFF.

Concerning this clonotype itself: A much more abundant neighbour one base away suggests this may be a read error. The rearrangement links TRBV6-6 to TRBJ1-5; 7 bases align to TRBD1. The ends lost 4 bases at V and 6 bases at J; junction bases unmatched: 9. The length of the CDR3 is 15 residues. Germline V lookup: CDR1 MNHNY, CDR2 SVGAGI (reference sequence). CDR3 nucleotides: TGTGCCAGCAGTTCCATAGGGGGCAGTGGTCAGCCCCAGCATTTT. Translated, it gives CASSSIGGSGQPQHF.

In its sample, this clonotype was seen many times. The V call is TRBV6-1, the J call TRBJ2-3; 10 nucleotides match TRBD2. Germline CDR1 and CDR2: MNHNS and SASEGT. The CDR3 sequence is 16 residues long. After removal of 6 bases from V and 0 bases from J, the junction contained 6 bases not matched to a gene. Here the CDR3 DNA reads TGTGCCAGCAGGCCCACTAGCGGGGCTAGCACAGATACGCAGTATTTT. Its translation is CASRPTSGASTDTQYF.

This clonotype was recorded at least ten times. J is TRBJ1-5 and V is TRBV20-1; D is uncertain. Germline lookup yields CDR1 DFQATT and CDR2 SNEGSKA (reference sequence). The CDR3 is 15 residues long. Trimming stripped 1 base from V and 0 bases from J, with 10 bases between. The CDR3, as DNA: TGCAGTGCTAGAGTTGCGGGCTATAGCAATCAGCCCCAGCATTTT. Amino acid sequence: CSARVAGYSNQPQHF.

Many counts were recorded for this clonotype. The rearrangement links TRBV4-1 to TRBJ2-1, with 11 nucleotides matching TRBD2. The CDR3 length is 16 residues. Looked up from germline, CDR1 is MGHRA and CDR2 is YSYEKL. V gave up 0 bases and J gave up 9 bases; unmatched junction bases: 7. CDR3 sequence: CASSQDATSGRGEQFF. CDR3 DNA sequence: TGCGCCAGCAGCCAAGATGCCACTAGCGGGAGAGGTGAGCAGTTCTTC.

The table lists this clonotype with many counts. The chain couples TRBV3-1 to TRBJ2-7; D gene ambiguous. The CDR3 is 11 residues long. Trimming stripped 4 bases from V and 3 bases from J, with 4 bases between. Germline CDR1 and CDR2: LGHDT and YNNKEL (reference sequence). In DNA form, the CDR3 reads TGTGCCAGCAGCCGCGGCTACGAGCAGTACTTC. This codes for CASSRGYEQYF.

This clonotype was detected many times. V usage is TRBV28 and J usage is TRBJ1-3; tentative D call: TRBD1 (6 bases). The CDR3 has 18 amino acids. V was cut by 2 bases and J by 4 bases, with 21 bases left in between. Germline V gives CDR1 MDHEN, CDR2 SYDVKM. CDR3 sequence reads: CASSLMEVRGFSGNTIYF. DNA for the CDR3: TGTGCCAGCAGTTTAATGGAGGTCAGGGGATTTTCGGGAAACACCATATATTTT.

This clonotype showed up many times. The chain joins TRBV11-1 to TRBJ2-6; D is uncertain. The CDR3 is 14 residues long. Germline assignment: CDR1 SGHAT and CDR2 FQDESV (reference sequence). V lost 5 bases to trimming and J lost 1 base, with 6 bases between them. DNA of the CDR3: TGTGCCAGCAGCCCCAGTTCTGGGGCCAACGTCCTGACTTTC. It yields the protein CASSPSSGANVLTF. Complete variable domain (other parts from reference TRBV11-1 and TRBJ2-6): EAEVAQSPRYKITEKSQAVAFWCDPISGHATLYWYRQILGQGPELLVQFQDESVVDDSQLPKDRFSAERLKGVDSTLKIQPAELGDSAMYLCASSPSSGANVLTFGAGSRLTVL.

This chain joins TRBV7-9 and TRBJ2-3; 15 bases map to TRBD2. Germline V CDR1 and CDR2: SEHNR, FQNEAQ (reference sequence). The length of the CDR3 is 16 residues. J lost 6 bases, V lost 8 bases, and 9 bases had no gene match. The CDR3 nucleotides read TGTGCCAGCCTGCGGACTAGCGGGAGGGAGTTGGATACGCAGTATTTT. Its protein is CASLRTSGRELDTQYF.

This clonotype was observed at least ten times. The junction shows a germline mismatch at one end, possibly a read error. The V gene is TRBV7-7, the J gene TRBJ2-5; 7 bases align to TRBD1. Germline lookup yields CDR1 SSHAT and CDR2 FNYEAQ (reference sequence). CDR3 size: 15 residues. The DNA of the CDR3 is TGTGCTAGCAGCTTAGCGCCAGGGGGCCAAGAGACCCAGTACTTC. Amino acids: CASSLAPGGQETQYF.

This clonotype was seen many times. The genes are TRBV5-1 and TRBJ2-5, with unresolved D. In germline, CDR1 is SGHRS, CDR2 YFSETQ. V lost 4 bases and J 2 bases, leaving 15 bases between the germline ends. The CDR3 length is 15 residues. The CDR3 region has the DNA TGCGCCAGCAGCCCCAGATTAGGGCAGCAAGAGACCCAGTACTTC. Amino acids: CASSPRLGQQETQYF.

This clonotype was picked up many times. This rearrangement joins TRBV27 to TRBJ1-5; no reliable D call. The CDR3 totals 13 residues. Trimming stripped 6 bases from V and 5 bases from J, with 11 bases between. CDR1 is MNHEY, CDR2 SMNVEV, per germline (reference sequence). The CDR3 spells CASSLEGYQPQHF. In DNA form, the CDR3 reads TGTGCCAGCAGCCTAGAGGGTTATCAGCCCCAGCATTTT.

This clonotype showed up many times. CDR3 amino acids: CASSPPSVYPGVEQFF. CDR3 DNA: TGTGCCAGCAGCCCCCCGAGTGTTTACCCGGGGGTTGAGCAGTTCTTC. This rearrangement joins TRBV5-6 to TRBJ2-1; D is perhaps TRBD2 (6 bases). Germline V gene sequence: CDR1 SGHDT, CDR2 YYEEEE. This CDR3 spans 16 amino acids. V was trimmed by 4 bases and J by 9 bases, leaving 23 bases between them.

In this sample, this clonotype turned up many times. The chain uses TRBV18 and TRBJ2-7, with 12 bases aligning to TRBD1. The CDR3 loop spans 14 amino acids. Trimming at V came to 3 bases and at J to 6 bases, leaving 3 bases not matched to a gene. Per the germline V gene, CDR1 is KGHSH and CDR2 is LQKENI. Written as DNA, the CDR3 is TGTGCCAGCTCACCGGGACAGGGGGCGGGCGAGCAGTACTTC. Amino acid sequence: CASSPGQGAGEQYF.

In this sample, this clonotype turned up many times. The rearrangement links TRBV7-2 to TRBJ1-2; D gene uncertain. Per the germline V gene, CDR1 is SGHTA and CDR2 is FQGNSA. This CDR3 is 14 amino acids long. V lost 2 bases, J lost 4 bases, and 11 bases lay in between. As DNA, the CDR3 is TGTGCCAGCAGCTTACAGGCGAGTGGCTATGGCTACACCTTC. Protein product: CASSLQASGYGYTF.

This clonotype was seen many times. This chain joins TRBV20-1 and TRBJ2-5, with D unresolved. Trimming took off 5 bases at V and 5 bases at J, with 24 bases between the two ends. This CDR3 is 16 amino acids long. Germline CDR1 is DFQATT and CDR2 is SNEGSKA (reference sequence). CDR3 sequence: CSAQRVGRSFMETQYF. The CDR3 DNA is TGCAGTGCTCAGAGAGTGGGCCGCTCATTCATGGAGACCCAGTACTTC.

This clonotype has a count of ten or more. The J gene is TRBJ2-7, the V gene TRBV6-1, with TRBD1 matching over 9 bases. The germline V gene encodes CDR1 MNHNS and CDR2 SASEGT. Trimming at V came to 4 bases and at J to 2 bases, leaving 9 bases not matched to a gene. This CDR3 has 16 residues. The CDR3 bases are TGTGCCAGCAGTGTACCCACCCGGACAGGGGCCTACGAGCAGTACTTC. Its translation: CASSVPTRTGAYEQYF.

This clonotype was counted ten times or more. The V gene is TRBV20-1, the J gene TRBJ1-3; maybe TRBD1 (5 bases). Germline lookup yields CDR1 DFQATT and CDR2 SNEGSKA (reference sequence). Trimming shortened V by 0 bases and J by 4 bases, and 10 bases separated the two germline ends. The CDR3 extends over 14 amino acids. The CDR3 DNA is TGCAGTGCTAGAGATCCAGGGTTCGGAAACACCATATATTTT. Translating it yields CSARDPGFGNTIYF.

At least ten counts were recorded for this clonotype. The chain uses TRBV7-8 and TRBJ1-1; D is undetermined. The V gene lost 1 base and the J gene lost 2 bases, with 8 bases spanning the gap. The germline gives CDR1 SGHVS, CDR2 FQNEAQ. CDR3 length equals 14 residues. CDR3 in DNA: TGTGCCAGCAGCTTAGGGCGGGGAAACACTGAAGCTTTCTTT. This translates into CASSLGRGNTEAFF. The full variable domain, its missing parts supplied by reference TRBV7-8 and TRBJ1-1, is GAGVSQSPRYKVAKRGQDVALRCDPISGHVSLFWYQQALGQGPEFLTYFQNEAQLDKSGLPSDRFFAERPEGSVSTLKIQRTQQEDSAVYLCASSLGRGNTEAFFGQGTRLTVV.

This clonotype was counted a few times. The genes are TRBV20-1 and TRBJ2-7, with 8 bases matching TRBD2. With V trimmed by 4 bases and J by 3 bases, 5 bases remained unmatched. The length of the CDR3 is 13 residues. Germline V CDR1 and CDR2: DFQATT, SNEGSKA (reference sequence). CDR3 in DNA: TGCAGTGCTATCCCCGGGAGGGTCTACGAGCAGTACTTC. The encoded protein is CSAIPGRVYEQYF.

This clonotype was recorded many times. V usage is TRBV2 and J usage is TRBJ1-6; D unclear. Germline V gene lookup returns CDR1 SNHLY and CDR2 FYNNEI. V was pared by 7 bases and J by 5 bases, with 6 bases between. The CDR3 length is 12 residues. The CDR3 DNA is TGTGCCAGCACCGGAAATAATTCACCCCTCCACTTT. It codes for CASTGNNSPLHF.

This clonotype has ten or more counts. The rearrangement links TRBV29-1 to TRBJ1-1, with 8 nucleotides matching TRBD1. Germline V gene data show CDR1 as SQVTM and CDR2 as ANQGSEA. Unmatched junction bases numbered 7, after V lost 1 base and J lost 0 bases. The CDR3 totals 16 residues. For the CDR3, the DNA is TGCAGCGTTGAAGTTCGGGCGACAGGGGTGAACACTGAAGCTTTCTTT. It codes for CSVEVRATGVNTEAFF.

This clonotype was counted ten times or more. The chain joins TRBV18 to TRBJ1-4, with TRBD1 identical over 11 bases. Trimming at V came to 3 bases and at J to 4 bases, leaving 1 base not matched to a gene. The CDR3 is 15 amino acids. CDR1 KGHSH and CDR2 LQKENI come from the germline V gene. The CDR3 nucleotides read TGTGCCAGCTCACCTGGGACAGGGGGTAATGAAAAACTGTTTTTT. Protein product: CASSPGTGGNEKLFF.

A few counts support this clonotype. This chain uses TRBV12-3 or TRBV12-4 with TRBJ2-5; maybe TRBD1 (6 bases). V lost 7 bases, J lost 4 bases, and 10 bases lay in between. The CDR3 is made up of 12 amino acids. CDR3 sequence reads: CASTGVVETQYF. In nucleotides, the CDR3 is TGTGCCAGCACAGGGGTGGTAGAGACCCAGTACTTC.

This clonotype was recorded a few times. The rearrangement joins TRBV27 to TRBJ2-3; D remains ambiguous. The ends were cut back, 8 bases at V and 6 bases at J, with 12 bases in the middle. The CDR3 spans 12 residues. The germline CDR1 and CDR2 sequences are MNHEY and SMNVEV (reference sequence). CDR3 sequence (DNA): TGTGCCAGCGGAGCAATTCGTGATACGCAGTATTTT. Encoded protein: CASGAIRDTQYF.

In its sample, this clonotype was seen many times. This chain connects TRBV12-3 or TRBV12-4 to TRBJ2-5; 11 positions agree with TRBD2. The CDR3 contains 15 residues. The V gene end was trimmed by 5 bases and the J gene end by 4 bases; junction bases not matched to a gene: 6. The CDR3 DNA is TGTGCCAGCAGTACGAGACTAGCGGGAACAGAGACCCAGTACTTC. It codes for CASSTRLAGTETQYF.